This TCR beta chain was captured in a study of T cell repertoires in cytomegalovirus infection. Broader study findings: Clonotypes of TCR beta that were HLA-C-restricted and CMV-specific dominated the ex vivo response.

The CDR3 spans 12 residues. The V and J ends lost 4 bases and 5 bases respectively, with 8 bases between them. Looked up from germline, CDR1 is MNHNY and CDR2 is SVGAGI (reference sequence). Each CDR3 protein is one row after TCRdb ran MiXCR on the reads. There are more than 150,000 distinct CDR3 sequences in the sample; about 25% occur only once, and 9.5% to 13% lies in the top ten. This clonotype was detected only a few times. Its matching antigen is unknown. The chain links TRBV6-6 to TRBJ2-5; D is undetermined. The sequenced sample consisted of PBMCs. This sequence was found in a human donor in good health (CMV status not recorded). Some clones in this sample may be carry-over from other donors' samples. The CDR3 region has the DNA TGTGCCAGCAGTTTTAAGAGCGAGACCCAGTACTTC. Translation: CASSFKSETQYF.